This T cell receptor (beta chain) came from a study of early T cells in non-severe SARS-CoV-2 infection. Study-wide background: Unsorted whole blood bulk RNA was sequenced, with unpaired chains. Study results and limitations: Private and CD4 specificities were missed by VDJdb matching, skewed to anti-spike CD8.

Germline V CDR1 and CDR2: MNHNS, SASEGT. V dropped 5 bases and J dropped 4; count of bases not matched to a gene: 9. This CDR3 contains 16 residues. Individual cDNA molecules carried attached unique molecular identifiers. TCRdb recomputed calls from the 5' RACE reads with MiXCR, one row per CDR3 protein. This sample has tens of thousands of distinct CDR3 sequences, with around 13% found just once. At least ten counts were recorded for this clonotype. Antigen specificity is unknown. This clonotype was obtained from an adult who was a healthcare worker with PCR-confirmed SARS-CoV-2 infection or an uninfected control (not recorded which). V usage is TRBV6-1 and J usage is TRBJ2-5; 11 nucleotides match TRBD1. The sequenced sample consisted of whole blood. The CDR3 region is CASSTQTGTGGETQYF. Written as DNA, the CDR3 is TGTGCCAGCAGTACACAGACCGGGACAGGGGGAGAGACCCAGTACTTC.